What follows are 29 T cell receptor beta chains derived from one specimen sequenced in a study of shared clonotypes between healthy human individuals. Measured with immunoSEQ multiplex PCR; TCRdb has only the in-frame clones, and not every one. This repertoire shows about 1 million clones, about 75% found once; its top ten account for about 1.5%. Sequencing was done on a sample of memory CD4+ T cells sorted from blood. Subset: CD45RA-negative fraction. The receptors were sampled from a man in his late teens or twenties in good health.

The genes are TRBV5-1 and TRBJ2-7, with D uncertain. The V and J ends lost 0 bases and 4 bases respectively, with 8 bases between them. This CDR3 is built from 13 residues. From germline, CDR1 is SGHRS and CDR2 YFSETQ. This CDR3 reads CASSLEDAYEQYF. In nucleotides, the CDR3 is TGCGCCAGCAGCTTGGAGGACGCGTACGAGCAGTACTTC.

This clone came up a few times. The chain combines TRBV7-2 with TRBJ2-2; D not resolved. Per germline, CDR1 SGHTA and CDR2 FQGNSA. CDR3 size: 14 residues. V was shortened by 5 bases and J by 5 bases, with 12 bases between the two germline ends. The CDR3 reads CASSQAPATGELFF. The CDR3 DNA sequence: TGTGCCAGCAGCCAGGCCCCAGCTACCGGGGAGCTGTTTTTT.

This chain's CDR3 is CASSERRWNEQFF. CDR3 bases: TGTGCCAGCAGTGAGCGAAGGTGGAATGAGCAGTTCTTC. The V and J genes are TRBV2 and TRBJ2-1; D gene unclear. The CDR3 contains 13 residues. Germline-derived CDR1 and CDR2 are SNHLY and FYNNEI. Trimming left V 3 bases short and J 7 bases short, with 10 bases between.

Points on this clone: With a much larger clone just one base away, this may be a read error. This chain connects TRBV10-3 to TRBJ1-5; a possible D gene is TRBD1 (5 bases). Germline V gene sequence: CDR1 ENHRY, CDR2 SYGVKD. The CDR3 totals 15 residues. The CDR3 DNA follows: TGTGCCATCGGAGAGGGAGGGACCCAAAATCAGTCCCAGCATTTT. This translates into CAIGEGGTQNQSQHF.

The CDR3 here is CASNLMVDSRNQPQHF. CDR3 coding DNA: TGTGCCAGCAACCTTATGGTGGACAGCCGGAATCAGCCCCAGCATTTT. V is TRBV6-6 and J is TRBJ1-5, with D possibly being TRBD1 (6 bases). Germline V CDR1 and CDR2: MNHNY, SVGAGI (reference sequence). CDR3 length: 16 amino acids. Trimming removed 7 bases at V and 4 bases at J, with 20 bases between.

This clone has at least ten counts. This chain connects TRBV19 to TRBJ1-5, with TRBD1 as a possible D gene (6 bases). Germline loops: CDR1 LNHDA, CDR2 SQIVND (reference sequence). There are 14 residues in the CDR3. V lost 7 bases, J lost 5 bases, and 15 bases lay in between. The CDR3 protein is CASTSGTPYQPQHF. The CDR3 DNA reads as TGTGCCAGTACTTCCGGGACACCCTATCAGCCCCAGCATTTT.

The rearrangement links TRBV30 to TRBJ1-1; perhaps TRBD1 as D (5 bases). Germline CDR1 and CDR2: GTSNPN and SVGIG (reference sequence). The V end was cut by 7 bases, the J end by 0 bases, with 24 bases between. CDR3 length equals 17 residues. In DNA, the CDR3 is TGTGCCTCTACTTCGCGGACACTTATCGATGTGAACACTGAAGCTTTCTTT. Translated, it gives CASTSRTLIDVNTEAFF.

The chain couples TRBV6-6 to TRBJ1-2; D is perhaps TRBD1 (5 bases). CDR3 length: 13 residues. V was shortened by 1 base and J by 4 bases, with 7 bases between the two germline ends. Germline CDR1 MNHNY, CDR2 SVGAGI (reference sequence). CDR3 nucleotide sequence: TGTGCCAGCAGTTACTTGGGGGGCTATGGCTACACCTTC. Translated, it gives CASSYLGGYGYTF.

The chain has TRBV6-1 and TRBJ1-1; D might be TRBD1 (6 bases). Trimming left V 3 bases short and J 4 bases short, with 15 bases between. The CDR3 totals 15 residues. Germline lookup yields CDR1 MNHNS and CDR2 SASEGT. CDR3 region: CASSDSTGRGTEAFF. The CDR3 DNA reads TGTGCCAGCAGTGACTCCACAGGGAGGGGCACTGAAGCTTTCTTT.

In regard to this clone: This CDR3 is also generated by other DNA sequences in the sample. The J gene is TRBJ2-7, the V gene TRBV5-6; D gene unclear. The germline V gene has CDR1 SGHDT and CDR2 YYEEEE. The CDR3 consists of 13 residues. Between the trimmed V and J ends, which lost 2 bases and 1 base, there was a span of 7 bases. The CDR3 sequence: CASSLPASYEQYF. DNA for the CDR3: TGTGCCAGCAGCTTACCGGCATCCTACGAGCAGTACTTC.

The chain employs TRBV18 and TRBJ1-1; D is unclear. CDR1 KGHSH and CDR2 LQKENI come from the germline V gene. The CDR3 is made up of 14 amino acids. V lost 3 bases and J 1 base, leaving 9 bases between the germline ends. CDR3: CASSPKYENTEAFF. CDR3 coding DNA: TGTGCCAGCTCACCGAAGTACGAGAACACTGAAGCTTTCTTT.

About this clone itself: Given a much more abundant clone one base away, this may be a read error. This chain links TRBV7-2 with TRBJ2-5; a weak D match, TRBD1 (5 bases). The germline CDR1 and CDR2 sequences are SGHTA and FQGNSA. V lost 2 bases, J lost 5 bases, and 6 bases lay in between. The CDR3 sequence is 12 residues long. The CDR3 DNA reads as TGTGCCAGCAGCTTATGGGGCGAGACCCAGTACTTC. It specifies CASSLWGETQYF.

This CDR3 is CASRGGLTQETQYF. The CDR3 DNA follows: TGTGCCAGCAGGGGCGGACTAACCCAAGAGACCCAGTACTTC. The rearrangement uses TRBV6-5 and TRBJ2-5; maybe TRBD2 (6 bases). The germline V and J ends were trimmed by 6 bases and 1 base, with 12 bases remaining between them. This CDR3 has 14 amino acids. Germline CDR1 is MNHEY and CDR2 is SVGAGI.

The rearrangement links TRBV11-2 to TRBJ2-7, with D perhaps given as TRBD1 or TRBD2 (5 bases each). Germline CDR1 SGHAT, CDR2 FQNNGV. Trimming shortened V by 5 bases and J by 0 bases, and 17 bases separated the two germline ends. The CDR3 totals 16 residues. This CDR3 is CASSGRDDAFSYEQYF. The DNA for the CDR3 is TGTGCCAGCAGCGGAAGGGACGATGCTTTCTCCTACGAGCAGTACTTC.

There are many counts of this clone. The sample has other DNA sequences that encode this CDR3 too. The chain recombines TRBV6-5 with TRBJ1-6, with a weak D call TRBD1 (5 bases). CDR1 and CDR2 from the germline V gene are MNHEY and SVGAGI. The CDR3 runs 13 residues. Trimming removed 4 bases from V and 7 bases from J, with 8 bases in between. CDR3: CASSLGDNSPLHF. In nucleotides, the CDR3 is TGTGCCAGCAGTTTAGGGGACAATTCACCCCTCCACTTT.

The V gene is TRBV12-5, the J gene TRBJ2-1, with 7 bases fitting TRBD2. Germline CDR1 reads LGHNT; CDR2 reads FRNRAP. Trimming removed 0 bases from V and 0 bases from J; junction bases left unmatched: 11. The CDR3 runs 19 residues. The chain's CDR3 is CASGLVLLATQSSYNEQFF. As DNA, the CDR3 is TGTGCTAGTGGTTTGGTTTTACTAGCGACCCAATCCTCCTACAATGAGCAGTTCTTC.

This clone was observed a handful of times. The chain couples TRBV4-2 to TRBJ1-2; 7 bases are shared with TRBD1. There are 15 residues in the CDR3. Per the germline V gene, CDR1 is LGHNA and CDR2 is YNFKEQ. V was pared by 0 bases and J by 8 bases, with 9 bases of the junction left unmatched. The CDR3 coding sequence is TGTGCCAGCAGCCAAGATAGGGGGAGGACAGGAGGCTACACCTTC. It is translated as CASSQDRGRTGGYTF.

The genes are TRBV19 and TRBJ2-7; D is perhaps TRBD2 (6 bases). V lost 3 bases, J lost 0 bases, and 12 bases lay in between. This CDR3 is built from 15 residues. Germline assignment: CDR1 LNHDA and CDR2 SQIVND (reference sequence). Here the CDR3 reads CASSIPGGSSYEQYF. Here the CDR3 DNA reads TGTGCCAGTAGTATTCCAGGAGGGAGCTCCTACGAGCAGTACTTC. Filled out from reference TRBV19 and TRBJ2-7, the complete variable domain reads DGGITQSPKYLFRKEGQNVTLSCEQNLNHDAMYWYRQDPGQGLRLIYYSQIVNDFQKGDIAEGYSVSREKKESFPLTVTSAQKNPTAFYLCASSIPGGSSYEQYFGPGTRLTVT.

The rearrangement links TRBV7-2 to TRBJ2-7; D may be TRBD1 or TRBD2 (5 bases each). Germline V gives CDR1 SGHTA, CDR2 FQGNSA. Trimming pared 5 bases from V and 5 bases from J, leaving 13 bases between. This CDR3 comprises 13 residues. CDR3 nucleotide sequence: TGTGCCAGCAGCCCGGGACCCCTCGACGAGCAGTACTTC. Its protein is CASSPGPLDEQYF.

The V gene is TRBV7-2, the J gene TRBJ2-1, with D hard to call. The germline V and J ends were trimmed by 7 bases and 12 bases, with 13 bases remaining between them. The CDR3 runs to 11 residues. CDR1 is SGHTA and CDR2 is FQGNSA in the germline V gene. The CDR3 DNA reads TGTGCCAGCACCTTGGGCCCTCTGCAGTTCTTC. Translating gives CASTLGPLQFF.

The gene calls are TRBV30 and TRBJ2-7; 10 bases are a match to TRBD2. V was pared by 7 bases and J by 4 bases, with 4 bases of the junction left unmatched. This CDR3 spans 12 amino acids. The V gene's germline CDR1 is GTSNPN and CDR2 SVGIG (reference sequence). In DNA form, the CDR3 reads TGTGCCTCGAGCGGGGGGGCTTACGAGCAGTACTTC. This gives the protein CASSGGAYEQYF. The full variable domain, with the rest looked up from reference TRBV30 and TRBJ2-7, is SQTIHQWPATLVQPVGSPLSLECTVEGTSNPNLYWYRQAAGRGLQLLFYSVGIGQISSEVPQNLSASRPQDRQFILSSKKLLLSDSGFYLCASSGGAYEQYFGPGTRLTVT.

With respect to this clone: Other DNA sequences of this sample code for an identical CDR3. The rearrangement joins TRBV19 to TRBJ2-3; no reliable D call. The V end was cut by 3 bases, the J end by 1 base, with 5 bases between. The CDR3 length is 13 residues. CDR1 LNHDA and CDR2 SQIVND come from the germline V gene (reference sequence). This CDR3 is CASSIPGTDTQYF. CDR3 DNA: TGTGCCAGTAGTATTCCGGGCACAGATACGCAGTATTTT.

The chain links TRBV6-1 to TRBJ2-2; TRBD1 is a possible D gene (6 bases). The germline CDR1 and CDR2 sequences are MNHNS and SASEGT. The CDR3 consists of 15 residues. V gave up 4 bases and J gave up 2 bases, with 11 bases separating them. The CDR3 DNA reads TGTGCCAGCAGTGTCCGGGACACCAACACCGGGGAGCTGTTTTTT. It translates to CASSVRDTNTGELFF.

This chain connects TRBV7-6 to TRBJ1-6; no firm D call. The CDR3 runs to 15 residues. Trimming cost V 4 bases and J 6 bases, with 13 bases left between them. Germline loops: CDR1 SGHVS, CDR2 FNYEAQ. This CDR3 reads CASSSGGRFNSPLHF. CDR3 sequence (DNA): TGTGCCAGCAGCTCGGGAGGCAGGTTTAATTCACCCCTCCACTTT.

In this sample, this clone turned up once. The rearrangement uses TRBV10-2 and TRBJ1-2; weak D call: TRBD1 (5 bases). The CDR3 loop spans 12 amino acids. V lost 7 bases to trimming and J lost 3 bases, with 9 bases between them. Germline-derived CDR1 and CDR2 are WSHSY and SAAADI. The CDR3 here is CASTPGDYGYTF. In DNA, the CDR3 is TGCGCCAGCACCCCGGGGGACTATGGCTACACCTTC.

This chain joins TRBV5-1 and TRBJ2-7, with D possibly being TRBD1 (7 bases). The V gene's germline CDR1 is SGHRS and CDR2 YFSETQ. V lost 0 bases and J lost 2, with 21 bases in between. The CDR3 runs to 18 residues. In nucleotides, the CDR3 is TGCGCCAGCAGCTTGGGTCCTGGCGGGACAGCCGTAACCTACGAGCAGTACTTC. Translating it yields CASSLGPGGTAVTYEQYF. Combining the CDR3 with reference TRBV5-1 and TRBJ2-7 gives the whole variable domain KAGVTQTPRYLIKTRGQQVTLSCSPISGHRSVSWYQQTPGQGLQFLFEYFSETQRNKGNFPGRFSGRQFSNSRSEMNVSTLELGDSALYLCASSLGPGGTAVTYEQYFGPGTRLTVT.

V gene TRBV5-1 combines with J gene TRBJ2-2; no clear D. V was trimmed by 5 bases and J by 8 bases, leaving 19 bases between them. The CDR3 length is 15 residues. Germline V gene sequence: CDR1 SGHRS, CDR2 YFSETQ. Written as DNA, the CDR3 is TGCGCCAGCAGGGCCTACCCGGAGCTGTTGGGGGAGCTGTTTTTT. Translation: CASRAYPELLGELFF.

The chain links TRBV7-2 to TRBJ1-6, with 9 bases identical to TRBD1. Looked up from germline, CDR1 is SGHTA and CDR2 is FQGNSA. V shed 6 bases and J 7 bases; nucleotides not matched to a gene: 7. This CDR3 is 15 amino acids long. As DNA, the CDR3 is TGTGCCAGCAGTGTGGGACAGGGAGAAAATTCACCCCTCCACTTT. Translating gives CASSVGQGENSPLHF. Full variable domain (outside the CDR3, taken from reference TRBV7-2 and TRBJ1-6): GAGVSQSPSNKVTEKGKDVELRCDPISGHTALYWYRQSLGQGLEFLIYFQGNSAPDKSGLPSDRFSAERTGGSVSTLTIQRTQQEDSAVYLCASSVGQGENSPLHFGNGTRLTVT.

The rearrangement links TRBV21-1 to TRBJ1-2. TRBV21-1 is annotated as a pseudogene. The CDR3 is 18 amino acids. The CDR3, as DNA: TGTGCCAGCAGCAAAGCGTCGTACCCGGGAGGTCCGCTCTATGGCTACACCTTC. Amino acid sequence: CASSKASYPGGPLYGYTF.